One TCR beta chain is described in this entry. Its target is not known. At one of its ends the junction is not consistent with the germline gene, which may arise from a read error. The entry originates in a study of blood T cells in healthy people across ages. General study points: Long-lived donors exceeded aged donors in naive CD4+ cells and diversity. Calculation of diversity from one million T cells yielded estimates considered to be underestimates. Measured against age, TCR beta diversity per million T cells decreased in a roughly linear manner. No one knew whether donors had CMV, which possibly confounded expanded clonotype changes.

With a J-beta primer mix and a sample-barcoded 5' primer, a second PCR ran about 7 to 12 cycles. TCRdb passed the 5' RACE reads through MiXCR, listing each CDR3 protein once. Of roughly 1,700,000 distinct CDR3 sequences listed, approximately 30% were seen once; the top ten hold about 7.7%. CDR1 SGHRS and CDR2 YFSETQ come from the germline V gene. This CDR3 contains 15 residues. This chain uses TRBV5-1 with TRBJ2-2; tentatively, D is TRBD1 or TRBD2 (5 bases each). The sequence derives from a woman in her thirties in good health. Sequencing was done on a sample of blood. CDR3 DNA sequence: TGCGCCAGCAGCTTGGGCGGACACGACACCGGGGAGCGGTTTTTT. It specifies CASSLGGHDTGERFF.